Following are 25 T cell receptor beta chains from one sample sequenced in a study of blood T cell repertoires in COVID-19 (TCRdb year 2020). The library was built by means of the immunoSEQ multiplex PCR assay. TCRdb carries this immuneACCESS record with in-frame sequences only. Its versions omit some clonotypes, under half of them owing to an unresolved V gene in the studies checked, with the rest unexplained. Present in this sample are about 74,000 clones, over 85% of which were seen just once. The ten top clones hold 8% to 10% of the sample. The sequencing sample was made of peripheral blood. Source of these receptors: a human donor in a cohort sampled during active COVID-19.

This clone was recorded a few times. The chain employs TRBV5-1 and TRBJ2-4; 7 bases agree with TRBD2. Trimming at V came to 3 bases and at J to 0 bases, leaving 9 bases not matched to a gene. CDR1 and CDR2 from the germline V gene are SGHRS and YFSETQ. This CDR3 comprises 17 residues. CDR3 amino acids: CASSSRASGGAKNIQYF. CDR3 in DNA: TGCGCCAGCAGCTCGAGGGCTAGCGGAGGAGCCAAAAACATTCAGTACTTC.

The chain recombines TRBV14 with TRBJ2-5; 13 bases fit TRBD2. The length of the CDR3 is 19 residues. V was clipped by 1 base and J by 5 bases; unmatched bases: 13. Germline values: CDR1 SGHDN, CDR2 FVKESK. The CDR3 DNA sequence: TGTGCCAGCAGCCAAGTGAGGACTAGCGGGAGAGCAGTAGGCGAGACCCAGTACTTC. Translating it yields CASSQVRTSGRAVGETQYF. Based on the CDR3 plus reference TRBV14 and TRBJ2-5, the full variable domain is EAGVTQFPSHSVIEKGQTVTLRCDPISGHDNLYWYRRVMGKEIKFLLHFVKESKQDESGMPNNRFLAERTGGTYSTLKVQPAELEDSGVYFCASSQVRTSGRAVGETQYFGPGTRLLVL.

CDR3 DNA: TGCGCCAGCAGCCAATTTCTAGCGGGAGATGGCACAGATACGCAGTATTTT. Translation: CASSQFLAGDGTDTQYF. V is TRBV4-3 and J is TRBJ2-3; 10 bases are shared with TRBD2. V dropped 2 bases and J dropped 1; count of bases not matched to a gene: 6. This CDR3 contains 17 residues. Per germline, CDR1 LGHNA and CDR2 YSLEER.

The genes are TRBV27 and TRBJ2-7, with D possibly being TRBD1 (6 bases). The CDR3 is 14 residues long. CDR1 MNHEY and CDR2 SMNVEV come from the germline V gene (reference sequence). Trimming left V 5 bases short and J 3 bases short, with 14 bases between. The CDR3 reads CASSTTGNLYEQYF. The CDR3 nucleotides are TGTGCCAGCAGTACAACAGGGAACCTCTACGAGCAGTACTTC.

This chain uses TRBV2 with TRBJ1-5, with 9 bases fitting TRBD1. Germline V gives CDR1 SNHLY, CDR2 FYNNEI. Trimming at V came to 4 bases and at J to 1 base, leaving 5 bases not matched to a gene. This CDR3 is built from 16 residues. The CDR3 region is CASSGQGVKSNQPQHF. The CDR3 DNA reads TGTGCCAGCAGTGGACAGGGGGTGAAAAGCAATCAGCCCCAGCATTTT. Combining the CDR3 with reference TRBV2 and TRBJ1-5 gives the whole variable domain EPEVTQTPSHQVTQMGQEVILRCVPISNHLYFYWYRQILGQKVEFLVSFYNNEISEKSEIFDDQFSVERPDGSNFTLKIRSTKLEDSAMYFCASSGQGVKSNQPQHFGDGTRLSIL.

This clone has a handful of counts. The V call is TRBV5-1, the J call TRBJ2-5; D perhaps matches TRBD1 (5 bases). Germline loops: CDR1 SGHRS, CDR2 YFSETQ. V was clipped by 4 bases and J by 2 bases, with 15 bases between them. The CDR3 contains 15 residues. The DNA of the CDR3 is TGCGCCAGCAGCCCACTACCGACAGAGCAAGAGACCCAGTACTTC. Translated: CASSPLPTEQETQYF.

The chain recombines TRBV7-9 with TRBJ1-5; D unresolved. This CDR3 has 15 amino acids. The germline V and J ends were trimmed by 3 bases and 0 bases, with 9 bases remaining between them. The germline gives CDR1 SEHNR, CDR2 FQNEAQ (reference sequence). The CDR3 is CASSFSGNSNQPQHF. CDR3 coding DNA: TGTGCCAGCAGCTTTTCGGGGAATAGCAATCAGCCCCAGCATTTT.

The gene calls are TRBV5-1 and TRBJ1-1; 7 bases are shared with TRBD1. Germline values: CDR1 SGHRS, CDR2 YFSETQ. The CDR3 extends over 12 amino acids. The trim removed 4 bases at V and 11 bases at J, leaving 8 bases unmatched. CDR3 coding DNA: TGCGCCAGCAGCCAAACAGGGGAAACCGCTTTCTTT. Protein: CASSQTGETAFF.

This clone was picked up many times. The chain combines TRBV3-1 (or the pseudogene TRBV3-2) with TRBJ2-6; 14 bases line up with TRBD2. This CDR3 has 18 residues. The germline CDR1 and CDR2 sequences are LGHDT and YNNKEL (reference sequence). Trimming at V came to 1 base and at J to 2 bases, leaving 1 base not matched to a gene. The DNA for the CDR3 is TGTGCCAGCAGCCAAGTGGGACTAGCGGGGGCTGGGGCCAACGTCCTGACTTTC. Translated, it gives CASSQVGLAGAGANVLTF.

CDR3 residues: CASSLSGGTNTEAFF. The CDR3 DNA sequence: TGTGCCAGCAGTTTATCAGGGGGGACGAACACTGAAGCTTTCTTT. V and J are TRBV28 and TRBJ1-1; 7 bases align to TRBD1. The V segment lost 1 base and the J segment 1 base; nucleotides outside the gene matches: 3. The CDR3 runs 15 residues. Germline V lookup: CDR1 MDHEN, CDR2 SYDVKM. Variable domain in full (rest from reference TRBV28 and TRBJ1-1): DVKVTQSSRYLVKRTGEKVFLECVQDMDHENMFWYRQDPGLGLRLIYFSYDVKMKEKGDIPEGYSVSREKKERFSLILESASTNQTSMYLCASSLSGGTNTEAFFGQGTRLTVV.

The chain uses TRBV7-9 and TRBJ2-5, with D tentatively TRBD1 (6 bases). The CDR3 runs 14 residues. Per germline, CDR1 SEHNR and CDR2 FQNEAQ (reference sequence). The ends were cut back, 6 bases at V and 4 bases at J, with 15 bases in the middle. CDR3 residues: CASSYQGFRETQYF. As DNA, the CDR3 is TGTGCCAGCAGTTATCAGGGGTTTCGAGAGACCCAGTACTTC.

The genes are TRBV27 and TRBJ1-5; D perhaps matches TRBD1 (6 bases). V gave up 8 bases and J gave up 4 bases, with 9 bases separating them. There are 12 residues in the CDR3. The germline V gene encodes CDR1 MNHEY and CDR2 SMNVEV (reference sequence). In nucleotides, the CDR3 is TGTGCCAGCGGAGACAGGAATCAGCCCCAGCATTTT. Translated: CASGDRNQPQHF.

This chain links TRBV5-4 with TRBJ2-1; 7 bases align to TRBD2. Trimming removed 6 bases from V and 8 bases from J; junction bases left unmatched: 17. CDR3 length equals 16 residues. Germline loops: CDR1 SGHNT, CDR2 YYREEE (reference sequence). The CDR3, as DNA: TGTGCCAGCACCTCGACGGCTGGCGGGAGTCTCGATGAGCAGTTCTTC. This codes for CASTSTAGGSLDEQFF.

This clone appeared a single time. The rearrangement uses TRBV27 and TRBJ2-3, with D perhaps matching TRBD1 (6 bases). Germline CDR1 is MNHEY and CDR2 is SMNVEV (reference sequence). The CDR3 sequence is 13 residues long. The ends were cut back, 7 bases at V and 6 bases at J, with 14 bases in the middle. The DNA of the CDR3 is TGTGCCAGCAACCGACGGGACATGGATACGCAGTATTTT. Its protein is CASNRRDMDTQYF.

The genes are TRBV27 and TRBJ1-2, with D uncertain. This CDR3 has 13 residues. V lost 0 bases, J lost 8 bases, and 10 bases lay in between. Per the germline V gene, CDR1 is MNHEY and CDR2 is SMNVEV (reference sequence). CDR3 amino acids: CASSLSLGRGYTF. Written as DNA, the CDR3 is TGTGCCAGCAGTTTATCTCTCGGGAGGGGCTACACCTTC.

This chain joins TRBV4-2 and TRBJ1-1, with TRBD1 as a possible D gene (5 bases). Between the trimmed V and J ends, which lost 1 base and 4 bases, there was a span of 13 bases. The CDR3 is 15 residues long. Germline V gene data show CDR1 as LGHNA and CDR2 as YNFKEQ. CDR3 loop: CASSQGFTTGTEAFF. CDR3 in DNA: TGTGCCAGCAGCCAAGGATTTACAACAGGCACTGAAGCTTTCTTT.

This chain connects TRBV4-3 to TRBJ2-7; D call uncertain. The CDR3 is 15 amino acids. V lost 1 base, J lost 0 bases, and 10 bases lay in between. The germline CDR1 and CDR2 sequences are LGHNA and YSLEER. CDR3 bases: TGCGCCAGCAGCCAAGTGGCTGGCAGCTCCTACGAGCAGTACTTC. Amino acid sequence: CASSQVAGSSYEQYF.

The chain employs TRBV5-1 and TRBJ2-5; 9 nucleotides align to TRBD1. Trimming at V came to 1 base and at J to 4 bases, leaving 5 bases not matched to a gene. The CDR3 contains 15 residues. Germline V gene sequence: CDR1 SGHRS, CDR2 YFSETQ. The chain's CDR3 is CASSLSGQGLETQYF. DNA of the CDR3: TGCGCCAGCAGCTTGTCGGGACAGGGTTTAGAGACCCAGTACTTC.

The V gene is TRBV3-1 (or the pseudogene TRBV3-2), the J gene TRBJ2-5; 13 nucleotides match TRBD2. The CDR3 is made up of 16 amino acids. With V trimmed by 3 bases and J by 6 bases, 7 bases remained unmatched. Germline lookup yields CDR1 LGHDT and CDR2 YNNKEL (reference sequence). For the CDR3, the DNA is TGTGCCAGCAGCCAGAGTTGGACTAGCGGGAGAAAGACCCAGTACTTC. This gives the protein CASSQSWTSGRKTQYF.

The gene calls are TRBV27 and TRBJ2-1, with 11 nucleotides matching TRBD2. The CDR3 is made up of 16 amino acids. Unmatched junction bases numbered 3, after V lost 0 bases and J lost 5 bases. Germline CDR1 reads MNHEY; CDR2 reads SMNVEV (reference sequence). In DNA, the CDR3 is TGTGCCAGCAGTTTATCGACTAGCGGGAACAACAATGAGCAGTTCTTC. It translates to CASSLSTSGNNNEQFF.

The chain employs TRBV19 and TRBJ1-1; 9 nucleotides match TRBD1. The V segment lost 6 bases and the J segment 5 bases; nucleotides outside the gene matches: 7. Germline lookup yields CDR1 LNHDA and CDR2 SQIVND (reference sequence). The CDR3 contains 14 residues. The CDR3 sequence is CASRGTGIGTEAFF. The CDR3, as DNA: TGTGCCAGTAGAGGGACAGGGATTGGTACTGAAGCTTTCTTT.

This clone occurred a few times. The chain has TRBV5-1 and TRBJ1-1; 8 bases line up with TRBD1. The J segment lost 5 bases and the V segment lost 8 bases, leaving 11 bases of the junction unmatched. Germline V gene sequence: CDR1 SGHRS, CDR2 YFSETQ. This CDR3 region has 14 residues. In DNA, the CDR3 is TGCGCCAGTGGACAGGGCCCGGGGAGAACTGAAGCTTTCTTT. Its protein product is CASGQGPGRTEAFF.

The V call is TRBV9, the J call TRBJ1-2; 8 bases are a match to TRBD1. The CDR3 runs to 15 residues. Germline-derived CDR1 and CDR2 are SGDLS and YYNGEE. The ends lost 4 bases at V and 2 bases at J; junction bases unmatched: 7. DNA for the CDR3: TGTGCCAGCAGCCCCCCGGACAGGGTAAACTATGGCTACACCTTC. The encoded protein is CASSPPDRVNYGYTF.

The chain uses TRBV28 and TRBJ1-5, with D tentatively TRBD1 (6 bases). Germline CDR1 MDHEN, CDR2 SYDVKM. This CDR3 is 17 amino acids long. V dropped 2 bases and J dropped 0 bases, with 14 bases sitting between them. CDR3 protein: CASSLPRTVYSNQPQHF. CDR3 DNA: TGTGCCAGCAGTTTACCCCGGACAGTTTATAGCAATCAGCCCCAGCATTTT.

The CDR3 is CASSPLAGGTYEQYF. The CDR3 DNA is TGTGCCAGCAGTCCTTTAGCGGGAGGCACATACGAGCAGTACTTC. This sequence joins TRBV27 and TRBJ2-7; TRBD2 matches 10 bases. Germline lookup yields CDR1 MNHEY and CDR2 SMNVEV (reference sequence). This CDR3 has 15 amino acids. J gave up 4 bases and V 5 bases, and 8 bases lay outside the gene matches.